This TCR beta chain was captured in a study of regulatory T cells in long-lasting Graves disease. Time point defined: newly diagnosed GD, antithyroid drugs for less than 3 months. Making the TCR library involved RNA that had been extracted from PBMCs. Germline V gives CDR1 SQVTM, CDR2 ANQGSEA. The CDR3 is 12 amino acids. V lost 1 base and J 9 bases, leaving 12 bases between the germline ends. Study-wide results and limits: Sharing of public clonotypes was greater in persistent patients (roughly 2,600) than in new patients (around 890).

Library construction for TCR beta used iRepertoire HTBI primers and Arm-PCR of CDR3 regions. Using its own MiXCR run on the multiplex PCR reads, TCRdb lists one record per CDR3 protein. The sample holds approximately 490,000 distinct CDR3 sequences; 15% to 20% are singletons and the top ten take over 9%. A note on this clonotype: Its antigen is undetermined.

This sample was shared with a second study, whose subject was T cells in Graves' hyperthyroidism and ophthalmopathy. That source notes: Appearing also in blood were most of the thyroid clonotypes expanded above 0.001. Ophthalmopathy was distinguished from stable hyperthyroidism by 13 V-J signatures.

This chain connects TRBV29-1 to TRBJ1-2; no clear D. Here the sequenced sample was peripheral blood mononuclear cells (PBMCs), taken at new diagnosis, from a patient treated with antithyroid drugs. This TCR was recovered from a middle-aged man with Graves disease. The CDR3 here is CSVEAVLRSYTF. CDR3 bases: TGCAGCGTTGAAGCGGTTTTAAGGAGCTACACCTTC.